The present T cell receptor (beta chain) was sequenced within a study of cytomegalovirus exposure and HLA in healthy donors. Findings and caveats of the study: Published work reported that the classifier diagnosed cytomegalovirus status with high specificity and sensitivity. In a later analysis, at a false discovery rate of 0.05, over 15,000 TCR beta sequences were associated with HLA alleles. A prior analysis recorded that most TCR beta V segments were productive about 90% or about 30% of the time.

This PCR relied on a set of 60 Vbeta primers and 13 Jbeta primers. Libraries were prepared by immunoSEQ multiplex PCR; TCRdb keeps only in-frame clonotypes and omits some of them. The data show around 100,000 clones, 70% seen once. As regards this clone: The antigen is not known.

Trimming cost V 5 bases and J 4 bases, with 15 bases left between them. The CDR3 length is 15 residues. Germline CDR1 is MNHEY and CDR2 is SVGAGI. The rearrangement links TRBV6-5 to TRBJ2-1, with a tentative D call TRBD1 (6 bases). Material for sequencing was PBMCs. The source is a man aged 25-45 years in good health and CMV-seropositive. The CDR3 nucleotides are TGTGCCAGCAGTCCAGGGGACCCCATTTACAATGAGCAGTTCTTC. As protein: CASSPGDPIYNEQFF.